Described below is a single T cell receptor (beta chain) sequence and its context. Its target is unknown. TCRdb's table, derived via immunoSEQ multiplex PCR, lists solely in-frame clones and lacks some. The table shows approximately 140,000 clones, with more than 85% occurring only once. This sample was taken from a study of T cell responses to AZD1222 COVID-19 vaccine. Findings and limits, study-wide: Just six AZD1222 recipients were seropositive at baseline. It should be noted that donors were predominantly white British and more often female, and clonal diversity was possibly underestimated. Vaccine-associated CD4 TCRs spanned spike, dominant at 160-218 and 743-854. Nearly half of spike-specific TCRs reportedly target unmutated variant regions.

The CDR3 is 13 amino acids. The V end was cut by 3 bases, the J end by 2 bases, with 10 bases between. The V gene's germline CDR1 is DFQATT and CDR2 SNEGSKA (reference sequence). This TCR derives from an adult in good health. The sequencing used peripheral blood, collected on day 0 of MenACWY control vaccination. The rearrangement uses TRBV20-1 and TRBJ1-1; TRBD1 is a possible D gene (6 bases). CDR3 DNA: TGCAGTGCTAGTTACAGGGAAAACACTGAAGCTTTCTTT. Its translation is CSASYRENTEAFF.